This TCR beta chain came from a study of CD8 T cells in Susac syndrome. The RNA input was roughly 0.45 to 1 ug, and it was reverse transcribed with random hexamers. MiXCR, applied by TCRdb to the immunoSEQ multiplex PCR reads, yields one record per CDR3 protein. The sample shows some 200,000 distinct CDR3 sequences, nearly 97% of them seen only once. V lost 4 bases and J 0 bases, leaving 12 bases between the germline ends. This CDR3 spans 15 amino acids. Germline CDR1 reads LGHDT; CDR2 reads YNNKEL (reference sequence). V and J are TRBV3-1 and TRBJ1-2; D gene unclear. The sample was CD4+ T cells from PBMCs. The clonotype comes from a human donor with multiple sclerosis. CDR3 in DNA: TGTGCCAGCAGCCGTTCATGGCTCCCTAACTATGGCTACACCTTC. Translating it yields CASSRSWLPNYGYTF.